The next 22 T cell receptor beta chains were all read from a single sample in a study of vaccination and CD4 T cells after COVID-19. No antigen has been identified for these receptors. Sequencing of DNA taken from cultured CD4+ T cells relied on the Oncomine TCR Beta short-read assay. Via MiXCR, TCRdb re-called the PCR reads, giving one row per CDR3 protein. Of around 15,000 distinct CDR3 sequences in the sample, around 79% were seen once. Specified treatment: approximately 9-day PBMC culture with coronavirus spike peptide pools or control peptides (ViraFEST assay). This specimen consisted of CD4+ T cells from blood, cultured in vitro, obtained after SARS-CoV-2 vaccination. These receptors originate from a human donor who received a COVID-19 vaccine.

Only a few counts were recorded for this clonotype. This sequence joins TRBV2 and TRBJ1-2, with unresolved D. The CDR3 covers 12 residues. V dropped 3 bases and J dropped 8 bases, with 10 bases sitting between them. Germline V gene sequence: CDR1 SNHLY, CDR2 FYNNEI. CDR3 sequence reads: CASSEWIEGYTF. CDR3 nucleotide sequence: TGTGCCAGCAGTGAGTGGATAGAGGGCTACACCTTC.

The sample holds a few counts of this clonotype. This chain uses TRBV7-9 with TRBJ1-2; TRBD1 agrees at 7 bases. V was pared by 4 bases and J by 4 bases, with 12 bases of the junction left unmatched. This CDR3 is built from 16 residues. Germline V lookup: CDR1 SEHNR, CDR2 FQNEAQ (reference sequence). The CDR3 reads CASSSTGARGGYGYTF. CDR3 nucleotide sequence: TGTGCCAGCAGCTCTACAGGGGCCAGGGGAGGCTATGGCTACACCTTC.

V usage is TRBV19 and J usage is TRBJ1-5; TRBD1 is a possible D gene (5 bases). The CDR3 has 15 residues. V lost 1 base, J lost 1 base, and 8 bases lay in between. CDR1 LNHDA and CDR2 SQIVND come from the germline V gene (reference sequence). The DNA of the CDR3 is TGTGCCAGTAGTATAGGAGACAGCAGCAATCAGCCCCAGCATTTT. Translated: CASSIGDSSNQPQHF.

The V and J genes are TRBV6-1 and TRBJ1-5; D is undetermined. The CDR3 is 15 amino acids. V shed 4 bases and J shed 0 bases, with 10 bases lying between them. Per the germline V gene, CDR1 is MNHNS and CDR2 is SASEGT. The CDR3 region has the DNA TGTGCCAGCAGTGCCCAGAGAAATAGCAATCAGCCCCAGCATTTT. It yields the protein CASSAQRNSNQPQHF.

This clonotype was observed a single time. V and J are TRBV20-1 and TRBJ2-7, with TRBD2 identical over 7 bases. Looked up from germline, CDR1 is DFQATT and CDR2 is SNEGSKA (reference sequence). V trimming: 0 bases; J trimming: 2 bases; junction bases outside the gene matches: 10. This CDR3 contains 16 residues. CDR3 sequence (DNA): TGCAGTGCTAGAGACGCGCGGGGGATCCTCACCTACGAGCAGTACTTC. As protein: CSARDARGILTYEQYF.

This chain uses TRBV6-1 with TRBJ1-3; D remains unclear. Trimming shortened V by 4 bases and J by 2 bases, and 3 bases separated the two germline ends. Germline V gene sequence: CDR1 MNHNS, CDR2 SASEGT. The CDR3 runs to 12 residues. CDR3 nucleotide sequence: TGTGCCAGCAGTGTTACTGGAAACACCATATATTTT. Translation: CASSVTGNTIYF.

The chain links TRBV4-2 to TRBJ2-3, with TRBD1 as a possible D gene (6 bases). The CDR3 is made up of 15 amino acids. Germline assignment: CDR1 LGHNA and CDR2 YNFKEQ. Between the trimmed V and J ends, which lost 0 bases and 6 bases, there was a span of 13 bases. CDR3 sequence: CASSQDLWQGDTQYF. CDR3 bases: TGTGCCAGCAGCCAAGATCTTTGGCAGGGGGATACGCAGTATTTT.

In DNA form, the CDR3 reads TGTGCCAGCAGCTTCTTGGTCAACCGGGACACAGATACGCAGTATTTT. Amino acid sequence: CASSFLVNRDTDTQYF. The chain carries TRBV11-3 and TRBJ2-3, with D possibly matching TRBD2 (5 bases). This CDR3 contains 16 residues. Germline CDR1 SGHNT, CDR2 YENEEA. Trimming left V 3 bases short and J 2 bases short, with 15 bases between.

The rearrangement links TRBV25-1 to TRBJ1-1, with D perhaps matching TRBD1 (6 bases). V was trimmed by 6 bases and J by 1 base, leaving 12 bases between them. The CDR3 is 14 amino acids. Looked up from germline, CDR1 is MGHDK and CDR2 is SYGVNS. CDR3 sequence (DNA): TGTGCCAGCAGAACGTACAGGGAGAACACTGAAGCTTTCTTT. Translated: CASRTYRENTEAFF.

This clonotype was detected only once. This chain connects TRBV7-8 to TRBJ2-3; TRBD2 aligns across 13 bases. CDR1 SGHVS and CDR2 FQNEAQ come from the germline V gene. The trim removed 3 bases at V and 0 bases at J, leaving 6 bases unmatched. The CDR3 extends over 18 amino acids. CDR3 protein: CASSFRRLAGGSTDTQYF. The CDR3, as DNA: TGTGCCAGCAGCTTTCGTAGACTAGCGGGGGGTAGCACAGATACGCAGTATTTT.

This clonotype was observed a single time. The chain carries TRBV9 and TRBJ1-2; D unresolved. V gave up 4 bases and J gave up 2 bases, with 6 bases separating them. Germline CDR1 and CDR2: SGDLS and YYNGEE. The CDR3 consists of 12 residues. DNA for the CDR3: TGTGCCAGCAGCAAAAACAACTATGGCTACACCTTC. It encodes CASSKNNYGYTF.

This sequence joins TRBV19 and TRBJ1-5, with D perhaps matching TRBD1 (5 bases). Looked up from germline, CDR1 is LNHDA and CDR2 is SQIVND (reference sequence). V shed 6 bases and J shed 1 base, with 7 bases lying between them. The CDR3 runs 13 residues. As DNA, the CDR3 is TGTGCCAGTAGCAGGGTAAGCAATCAGCCCCAGCATTTT. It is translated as CASSRVSNQPQHF.

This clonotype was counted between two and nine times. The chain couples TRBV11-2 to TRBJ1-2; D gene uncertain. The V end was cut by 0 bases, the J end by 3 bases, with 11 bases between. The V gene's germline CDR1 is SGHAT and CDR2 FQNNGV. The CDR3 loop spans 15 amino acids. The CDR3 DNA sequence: TGTGCCAGCAGCTTAGACGTCCTCGAGGACTATGGCTACACCTTC. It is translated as CASSLDVLEDYGYTF. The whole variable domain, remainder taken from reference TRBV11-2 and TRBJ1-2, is EAGVAQSPRYKIIEKRQSVAFWCNPISGHATLYWYQQILGQGPKLLIQFQNNGVVDDSQLPKDRFSAERLKGVDSTLKIQPAKLEDSAVYLCASSLDVLEDYGYTFGSGTRLTVV.

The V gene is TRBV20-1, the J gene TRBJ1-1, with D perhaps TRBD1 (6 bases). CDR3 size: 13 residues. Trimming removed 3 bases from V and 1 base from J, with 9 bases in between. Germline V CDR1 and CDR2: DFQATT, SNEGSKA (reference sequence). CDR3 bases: TGCAGTGCTAGGCAGGACAGGAACACTGAAGCTTTCTTT. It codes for CSARQDRNTEAFF.

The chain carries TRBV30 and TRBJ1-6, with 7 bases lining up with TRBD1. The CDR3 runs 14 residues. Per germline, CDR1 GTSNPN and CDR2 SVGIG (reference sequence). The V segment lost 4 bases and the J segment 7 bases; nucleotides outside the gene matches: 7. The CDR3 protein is CAWTPGGPNSPLHF. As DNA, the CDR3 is TGTGCCTGGACTCCAGGGGGTCCAAATTCACCCCTCCACTTT.

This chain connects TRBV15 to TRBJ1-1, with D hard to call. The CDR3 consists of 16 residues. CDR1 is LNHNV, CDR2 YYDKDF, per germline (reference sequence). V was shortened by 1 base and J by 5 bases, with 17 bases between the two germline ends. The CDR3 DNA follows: TGTGCCACCAGCAGAGTGTCCATGGGGTCGGGGACTGAAGCTTTCTTT. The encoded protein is CATSRVSMGSGTEAFF.

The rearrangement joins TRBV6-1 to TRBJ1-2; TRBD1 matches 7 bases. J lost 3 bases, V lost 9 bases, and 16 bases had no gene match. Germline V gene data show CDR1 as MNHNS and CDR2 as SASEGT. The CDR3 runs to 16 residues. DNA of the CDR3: TGTGCCAGTGTACGGGACAGATTCGACAAGTACTATGGCTACACCTTC. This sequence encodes CASVRDRFDKYYGYTF.

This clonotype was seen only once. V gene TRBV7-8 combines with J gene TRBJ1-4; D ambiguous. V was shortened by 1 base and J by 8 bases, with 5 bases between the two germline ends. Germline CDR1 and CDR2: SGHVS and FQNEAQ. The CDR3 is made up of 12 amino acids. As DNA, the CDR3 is TGTGCCAGCAGCTTAGAGGGAGAAAAACTGTTTTTT. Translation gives CASSLEGEKLFF.

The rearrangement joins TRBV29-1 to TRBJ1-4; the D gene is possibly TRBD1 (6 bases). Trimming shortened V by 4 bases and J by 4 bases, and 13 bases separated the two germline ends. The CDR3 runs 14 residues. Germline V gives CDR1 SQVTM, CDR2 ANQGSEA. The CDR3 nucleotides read TGCAGCGTTGTGCAGGGGCCTAATAATGAAAAACTGTTTTTT. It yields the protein CSVVQGPNNEKLFF.

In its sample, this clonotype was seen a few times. CDR3 sequence reads: CAWATGGANSPLHF. In DNA form, the CDR3 reads TGTGCCTGGGCAACCGGGGGAGCTAATTCACCCCTCCACTTT. The rearrangement joins TRBV30 to TRBJ1-6; D might be TRBD1 (5 bases). Germline values: CDR1 GTSNPN, CDR2 SVGIG (reference sequence). V was pared by 5 bases and J by 6 bases, with 14 bases between. The CDR3 has 14 residues. The full variable domain, its missing parts supplied by reference TRBV30 and TRBJ1-6, is SQTIHQWPATLVQPVGSPLSLECTVEGTSNPNLYWYRQAAGRGLQLLFYSVGIGQISSEVPQNLSASRPQDRQFILSSKKLLLSDSGFYLCAWATGGANSPLHFGNGTRLTVT.

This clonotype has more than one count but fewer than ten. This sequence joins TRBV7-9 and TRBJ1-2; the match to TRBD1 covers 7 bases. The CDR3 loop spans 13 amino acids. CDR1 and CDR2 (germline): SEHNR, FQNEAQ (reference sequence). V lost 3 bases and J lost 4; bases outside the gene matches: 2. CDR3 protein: CASSFGTVYGYTF. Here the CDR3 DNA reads TGTGCCAGCAGCTTCGGGACAGTCTATGGCTACACCTTC.

The CDR3 coding sequence is TGTGCCACCAGCAGAGATCGAGGACAGGGGGCGTCATATGGCTACACCTTC. Protein product: CATSRDRGQGASYGYTF. The chain links TRBV15 to TRBJ1-2; 11 nucleotides line up with TRBD1. The germline V gene has CDR1 LNHNV and CDR2 YYDKDF (reference sequence). The length of the CDR3 is 17 residues. The J segment lost 5 bases and the V segment lost 0 bases, leaving 8 bases of the junction unmatched.